The clone carrying this T cell receptor (beta chain) was counted between two and nine times. Antigen specificity is unknown. The CDR3 runs 13 residues. CDR1 is LGHDT and CDR2 is YNNKEL in the germline V gene (reference sequence). V was pared by 4 bases and J by 6 bases, with 13 bases between. TCRdb re-analysed the 5' RACE reads in MiXCR, keeping a single row per CDR3 protein. Of approximately 70,000 distinct CDR3 sequences listed, around 7% are singletons. This specimen comes from a study of T cells after yellow fever vaccination. Study conclusions and caveats: When the response was secondary, it was weaker but reached its peak faster, day 5 versus 15. Most clones from primary vaccination were detected again post-booster (almost 98% CD4, approximately 90% CD8).

The V and J genes are TRBV3-1 and TRBJ2-7, with D possibly TRBD2 on 5 matching bases. The receptor was isolated from a man in his late teens or twenties who received the YFV17D yellow fever vaccine. The sequenced sample was CD8+ T cells sorted from PBMCs, obtained approximately 47 days after the first yellow fever vaccination. The CDR3 reads CASSPGGTLEQYV. The CDR3 DNA reads TGTGCCAGCAGCCCCGGAGGCACCCTCGAGCAGTACGTC.